This is a list of T cell receptor beta chains from one sample in a study of blood T cell repertoires in COVID-19. Repertoires were generated with immunoSEQ multiplex PCR, while TCRdb's copy carries only in-frame clones and drops some. The data contain about 14,000 clones, approximately 80% of them singletons. The sample taken for sequencing was peripheral blood. The receptor set was obtained from a woman in her fifties or sixties with active or convalescent COVID-19. Each CDR3 is given with its conserved first and last residue. D genes are given only for firm matches. A clone size is listed for some rows: how often the clone was seen (once, few, many), or a class if it is expanded.

TRBD2,TRBV5-4,-,TRBJ2-5,CASSALAGGPPETQYF,TGTGCCAGCAGCGCATTAGCGGGAGGGCCGCCAGAGACCCAGTACTTC
-,TRBV6-1,-,TRBJ1-5,CASSPPSTPQHF,TGTGCCAGCAGCCCCCCTAGTACGCCCCAGCATTTT
TRBD1,TRBV9,-,TRBJ1-4,CASSAPGQGVEKLFF,TGTGCCAGCAGCGCGCCGGGACAGGGGGTTGAAAAACTGTTTTTT
-,TRBV7-9,once,TRBJ1-5,CASSKDRTVGNQPQHF,TGTGCCAGCAGCAAAGATCGCACAGTTGGCAATCAGCCCCAGCATTTT
-,TRBV7-2,few,TRBJ1-2,CASSQGGRTYGYTF,TGTGCCAGCAGCCAGGGCGGACGCACCTATGGCTACACCTTC
TRBD1,TRBV6-5,-,TRBJ1-2,CASSYSGQVYYGYTF,TGTGCCAGCAGTTACTCGGGACAGGTGTACTATGGCTACACCTTC
-,TRBV3-1/TRBV3-2,-,TRBJ2-7,CASRPRSYEQYF,TGTGCCAGCAGACCGAGATCCTACGAGCAGTACTTC
TRBD1,TRBV2,few,TRBJ2-7,CASKIGGRGPYEQYF,TGTGCCAGCAAAATAGGGGGCAGGGGACCCTACGAGCAGTACTTC
TRBD1,TRBV15,-,TRBJ2-7,CATSRDRGSYEQYF,TGTGCCACCAGCAGAGACAGGGGGTCCTACGAGCAGTACTTC
-,TRBV11-2,-,TRBJ2-1,CASSLFQRGYNEQFF,TGTGCCAGCAGCTTATTCCAGAGAGGTTACAATGAGCAGTTCTTC
-,TRBV28,once,TRBJ2-2,CASSFPLLAGRGSGELFF,TGTGCCAGCAGTTTCCCCCTATTAGCGGGCAGGGGCTCCGGGGAGCTGTTTTTT
-,TRBV5-1,-,TRBJ2-7,CASSFRTERYEQYF,TGCGCCAGCAGCTTTAGAACAGAACGCTACGAGCAGTACTTC